This T cell receptor (beta chain) came from a study of regulatory T cells in long-lasting Graves disease. About the research overall: Patients with persistent Graves' disease had over 5 years of antithyroid drugs and persistent TSH receptor antibodies. Study findings and constraints: Persistent disease exhibited a predilection for TRBV28, TRBJ1-2 and TRBJ2-5.

Documented time point: persistent/refractory GD, antithyroid drugs over 5 years with positive TRAb. PBMC RNA was the source of the TCR library. The patients included were those that came from an endocrinology department in Xi'an, China. Worth noting for this clonotype: What it binds is not known. Relative to the germline gene, one junction end is altered; a read error may explain this.

Building of the TCR beta libraries involved iRepertoire HTBI primers and Arm-PCR of CDR3 regions. TCRdb independently ran MiXCR on the multiplex PCR reads; one entry per CDR3 protein. The sample has approximately 470,000 distinct CDR3 sequences; around 20% are singletons. The CDR3 sequence is 12 residues long. Per the germline V gene, CDR1 is SGDLS and CDR2 is YYNGEE. The sequence derives from a female donor with Graves disease. This chain connects TRBV9 to TRBJ2-2; D remains unclear. The input for sequencing was peripheral blood mononuclear cells (PBMCs), taken when the disease was refractory, from a patient treated with antithyroid drugs. CDR3 protein: CASGVLPGELFF. The DNA of the CDR3 is TGTGCCAGCGGCGTACTACCCGGGGAGCTGTTTTTT.